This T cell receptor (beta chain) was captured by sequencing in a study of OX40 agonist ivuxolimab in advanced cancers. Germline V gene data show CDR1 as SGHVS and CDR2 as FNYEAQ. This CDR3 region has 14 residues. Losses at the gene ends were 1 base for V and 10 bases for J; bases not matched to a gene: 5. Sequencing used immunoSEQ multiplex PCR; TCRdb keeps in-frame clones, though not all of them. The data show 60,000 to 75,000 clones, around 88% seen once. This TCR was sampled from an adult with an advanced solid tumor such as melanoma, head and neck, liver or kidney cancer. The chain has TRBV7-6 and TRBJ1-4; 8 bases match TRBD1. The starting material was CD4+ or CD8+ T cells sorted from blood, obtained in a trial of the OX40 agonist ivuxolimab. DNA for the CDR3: TGTGCCAGCAGCTTAGAACAGGGGGTCGGAAAACTGTTTTTT. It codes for CASSLEQGVGKLFF.